These T cell receptor beta chains were read from a single sample in a study of OX40 agonist ivuxolimab in advanced cancers. Measured with immunoSEQ multiplex PCR; TCRdb has only the in-frame clones, and not every one. The table includes roughly 50,000 clones, around 93% detected once. This specimen consisted of CD4+ or CD8+ T cells sorted from blood, obtained in a trial of the OX40 agonist ivuxolimab. The receptor set was obtained from an adult with an advanced solid tumor such as melanoma, head and neck, liver or kidney cancer. The CDR3 runs from the conserved cysteine through the conserved F or W. Fields, in order: V gene, J gene, D gene, clone size, CDR3 DNA, CDR3 protein. A D gene is named only where the DNA matches it firmly. Rows may omit the clone size; those that give it use once, few, many or a size class.

TRBV6-1	TRBJ2-7	.	.	TGTGCCAGCAGTGAAGTCCGGGAGAGCTCCTACGAGCAGTACTTC	CASSEVRESSYEQYF
TRBV7-6	TRBJ2-7	.	.	TGTGCCAGCAGGTTAGGGATAGATCCACTCTACGAGCAGTACTTC	CASRLGIDPLYEQYF
TRBV18	TRBJ2-3	.	.	TGTGCCAGCTCACCCGAGGCGCCAGATACGCAGTATTTT	CASSPEAPDTQYF
TRBV29-1	TRBJ1-1	TRBD1	.	TGCAGCTTCGATTGGACAGGGGAGAACACTGAAGCTTTCTTT	CSFDWTGENTEAFF
TRBV28	TRBJ2-2	TRBD2	.	TGTGCCAGCAGCCAACCTAGCGGGAGTCCTTTCACCGGGGAGCTGTTTTTT	CASSQPSGSPFTGELFF
TRBV6-5	TRBJ1-4	.	.	TGTGCCAGCAGTTTTCAATCTAGAGCGCTTAATGAAAAACTGTTTTTT	CASSFQSRALNEKLFF
TRBV7-9	TRBJ2-1	TRBD2	.	TGTGCCAGCAGCTTGGTCTTGGCGGGAGATAGGCTCTTC	CASSLVLAGDRLF
TRBV29-1	TRBJ1-1	.	once	TGCAGCGTTGAGGGGGGATTGAGTATGAACACTGAAGCTTTCTTT	CSVEGGLSMNTEAFF
TRBV27	TRBJ1-1	.	few	TGTGCCAGCCGCGCAGGACGGAACACTGAAGCTTTCTTT	CASRAGRNTEAFF
TRBV7-9	TRBJ1-2	.	.	TGTGCCAGCAGCTTAGCTGACCAAGGGGACTATGGCTACACCTTC	CASSLADQGDYGYTF
TRBV30	TRBJ1-5	.	.	TGTGCCTGGAGTGTACTGGGGGCGGCTCAGCCCCAGCATTTT	CAWSVLGAAQPQHF
TRBV7-7	TRBJ2-7	TRBD1	.	TGTGCTAGCAGCTTAGGTACAGGGGAGTACGAGCAGTACTTC	CASSLGTGEYEQYF
TRBV6-6	TRBJ1-1	.	few	TGTGCCAGCAGGTCGGGGGGGGGAGAAGCTTTCTTT	CASRSGGGEAFF
TRBV15	TRBJ2-1	TRBD2	.	TGTGCCACCAGCAGAGGCAACCTCGGGAGCGGGAGCCCCTTAGAATACAATGAGCAGTTCTTC	CATSRGNLGSGSPLEYNEQFF
TRBV6-1	TRBJ2-1	TRBD1	.	TGTGCCAGCATCCTAGGCAGGGGGCAGGGCAATGAGCAGTTCTTC	CASILGRGQGNEQFF
TRBV28	TRBJ2-2	.	.	TGTGCCAGCAGTTTTAGGTACACCGGGGAGCTGTTTTTT	CASSFRYTGELFF
TRBV9	TRBJ2-7	.	.	TGTGCCAGCAGCCCCCCACTCCCTTCGGGCGAGCAGTACTTC	CASSPPLPSGEQYF
TRBV7-9	TRBJ2-1	TRBD2	.	TGTGCCAGCAGCTTAAGTACTAGCGGGAGGGCCTACTGGAATGAGCAGTTCTTC	CASSLSTSGRAYWNEQFF
TRBV27	TRBJ2-1	.	.	TGTGCCAGCCGTTCCTCACCCAATGAGCAGTTCTTC	CASRSSPNEQFF
TRBV28	TRBJ1-5	.	.	TGTGCCAGCAGTTCCACAGGGTATAGCAATCAGCCCCAGCATTTT	CASSSTGYSNQPQHF
TRBV19	TRBJ1-1	.	.	TGTGCCAGTATTCCAGGGGCGATGGCTGAAGCTTTCTTT	CASIPGAMAEAFF
TRBV10-3	TRBJ1-6	TRBD1	.	TGTGCCATCAGTGAGTCAGGGGGCGTTAATTCACCCCTCCACTTT	CAISESGGVNSPLHF
TRBV7-3	TRBJ2-7	.	.	TGTGCCAGCAGCTTTGGGGTCCACTACGAGCAGTACTTC	CASSFGVHYEQYF
TRBV10-3	TRBJ2-7	.	.	TGTGCCATCAGTGAGCCGGGTGGGATACAGGGAGTATCCTACGAGCAGTACTTC	CAISEPGGIQGVSYEQYF
TRBV5-6	TRBJ2-5	TRBD2	.	TGTGCCAGCAGCCCCAGTGGAACGGGGGGGCCGCAAGAGACCCAGTACTTC	CASSPSGTGGPQETQYF
TRBV7-9	TRBJ2-7	.	.	TGTGCCAGCAGTTTAGATCAAGTGACAGAGCAGTACTTC	CASSLDQVTEQYF
TRBV19	TRBJ2-3	.	.	TGTGCCAGTAGTATAGAATGGTCTATCACAGATACGCAGTATTTT	CASSIEWSITDTQYF
TRBV7-6	TRBJ2-1	TRBD2	few	TGTGCCAGCAGCTTAGAGACTAGCGGGAGATTGGTCAATGAGCAGTTCTTC	CASSLETSGRLVNEQFF
TRBV4-3	TRBJ1-2	.	once	TGCGCCAGCAGCCAAGGAATCGCGGGGACTAACTATGGCTACACCTTC	CASSQGIAGTNYGYTF
TRBV7-8	TRBJ1-5	TRBD1	.	TGTGCCAGCAGCTTAGCGAGACAGGGAGGATATAGCAATCAGCCCCAGCATTTT	CASSLARQGGYSNQPQHF
TRBV7-6	TRBJ2-3	TRBD1	.	TGTGCCAGCAGCTTAGAATTGGGACAGGGAGATACGCAGTATTTT	CASSLELGQGDTQYF
TRBV7-6	TRBJ2-1	TRBD2	.	TGTGCCAGCAGCTCACGACTAGCGGAGAGCTCCTACAATGAGCAGTTCTTC	CASSSRLAESSYNEQFF
TRBV19	TRBJ2-1	.	few	TGTGCCAGTAGTATTGCCGATCAAATTAATGAGCAGTTCTTC	CASSIADQINEQFF
TRBV7-9	TRBJ1-1	.	few	TGTGCCAGCAGCCCTGACGGGGGATACACTGAAGCTTTCTTT	CASSPDGGYTEAFF
TRBV19	TRBJ1-2	.	.	TGTGCCAGCTATTCGGGGGGTCCCTATGGCTACACCTTC	CASYSGGPYGYTF
TRBV19	TRBJ1-1	.	.	TGTGCCAGTAGTATAAACAGGGATGGGCGGACTGAAGCTTTCTTT	CASSINRDGRTEAFF
TRBV4-3	TRBJ1-6	.	.	TGCGCCAGCAGCCAAGATTGGGACGCAGGGGCGAATAATTCACCCCTCCACTTT	CASSQDWDAGANNSPLHF
TRBV27	TRBJ2-6	.	.	TGTGCCAGCAGTTTATTATATGGTGGGGCCAACGTCCTGACTTTC	CASSLLYGGANVLTF
TRBV6-1	TRBJ2-7	TRBD2	.	TGTGCCAGCAATGGACTAGCGGGAGGGCTATACGAGCAGTACTTC	CASNGLAGGLYEQYF
TRBV19	TRBJ2-7	TRBD2	.	TGTGCCAGTAGTAACGCGGGGGACGCCTACGAGCAGTACTTC	CASSNAGDAYEQYF
TRBV4-1	TRBJ2-3	.	.	TGCGCCAGCAGCCAAGTTGGCACAGATACGCAGTATTTT	CASSQVGTDTQYF
TRBV13	TRBJ1-1	.	.	TGTGCCAGCAGCGGTCGGGTGGCTAATACAATGAACACTGAAGCTTTCTTT	CASSGRVANTMNTEAFF
TRBV19	TRBJ2-7	TRBD2	.	TGTGCCAGTAGTCATCTAGCGGGGGGGCCCTACGAGCAGTACTTC	CASSHLAGGPYEQYF
TRBV7-6	TRBJ2-1	TRBD2	.	TGTGCCAGCAGCTTAAGCGGGGGTAACTACAATGAGCAGTTCTTC	CASSLSGGNYNEQFF
TRBV7-9	TRBJ1-1	.	.	TGTGCCAGCAGCCACGGCGGCACTGAAGCTTTCTTT	CASSHGGTEAFF
TRBV2	TRBJ2-7	TRBD2	once	TGTGCCAGCAGGGAGCGGGGGGGCCCCTACGAGCAGTACTTC	CASRERGGPYEQYF
TRBV5-6	TRBJ1-1	TRBD1	.	TGTGCCAGCCATTACAGGGGGCGGTACACTGAAGCTTTCTTT	CASHYRGRYTEAFF
TRBV27	TRBJ1-4	.	.	TGTGCCAGCAATAATTCGGGGGGGGAAGAAAAACTGTTTTTT	CASNNSGGEEKLFF
TRBV9	TRBJ2-7	.	once	TGTGCCAGCAGCCCACTAAACAATCCCTACGAGCAGTACTTC	CASSPLNNPYEQYF
TRBV9	TRBJ2-7	TRBD1	.	TGTGCCAGCAGTCCAGGGGGACAGGCCTACGAGCAGTACTTC	CASSPGGQAYEQYF
TRBV28	TRBJ2-2	.	.	TGTGCCAGCAGCACCGGGACACTATCTGGGGAGCTGTTTTTT	CASSTGTLSGELFF
TRBV27	TRBJ2-2	.	.	TGTGCCAGCAAGACTGGAAGGGGAGCGTGGGCCGGGGAGCTGTTTTTT	CASKTGRGAWAGELFF